A selection of T cell receptor beta chains follows, all from one sample in a study of T-cell memory formation after mild COVID-19. A single record per CDR3 protein comes from TCRdb applying MiXCR to the 5' RACE reads. The sample comprises approximately 480,000 distinct CDR3 sequences, around a sixth of which are singletons, and 9% to 15% rests with the top ten. Input material: PBMCs or a T cell subset sorted from them (not recorded which). All receptors derive from an adult woman who had mild COVID-19 (a few samples of this study predate the infection). Cell type and time point are not known. The CDR3 runs from the conserved cysteine through the conserved F or W. The D gene is left open where the match is weak. A row's size may be missing; if present it is once, few, many or a size class.

few,TRBJ2-7,TRBD2,TRBV27,CASSLPGTTYEQYF,TGTGCCAGCAGTTTACCTGGGACTACCTACGAGCAGTACTTC
few,TRBJ2-4,TRBD1,TRBV11-2,CASRRQGSKNIQYF,TGTGCCAGCCGCAGACAGGGGTCCAAAAACATTCAGTACTTC
-,TRBJ2-2,-,TRBV29-1,CSVEGAGELFF,TGCAGCGTTGAGGGGGCCGGGGAGCTGTTTTTT
-,TRBJ2-7,TRBD2,TRBV27,CASSPRAGGIYEQYF,TGTGCCAGCAGTCCCCGGGCGGGAGGGATCTACGAGCAGTACTTC
-,TRBJ2-3,TRBD2,TRBV24-1,CATSDRGTSGVTDTQYF,TGTGCCACCAGTGACCGGGGGACTAGCGGAGTGACAGATACGCAGTATTTT
few,TRBJ1-4,-,TRBV3-1,CASSPGHRGEKLFF,TGTGCCAGCAGCCCGGGACACCGAGGGGAAAAACTGTTTTTT
few,TRBJ2-7,TRBD1,TRBV29-1,CSVGQGTSYEQYF,TGCAGCGTGGGACAGGGGACATCCTACGAGCAGTACTTC
-,TRBJ2-4,TRBD1,TRBV28,CASIQGGQDIQYF,TGTGCCAGCATACAGGGGGGTCAGGACATTCAGTACTTC
-,TRBJ2-7,TRBD1,TRBV10-3,CAITRTGDPYEQYF,TGTGCCATCACCCGAACAGGGGATCCCTACGAGCAGTACTTC
-,TRBJ2-1,-,TRBV11-2,CASSFLAGHNEQFF,TGTGCCAGCAGCTTTTTGGCAGGACACAATGAGCAGTTCTTC
-,TRBJ1-1,-,TRBV12-3/TRBV12-4,CASSPDRTEAFF,TGTGCCAGCAGTCCCGACAGGACTGAAGCTTTCTTT
-,TRBJ2-1,TRBD2,TRBV7-3,CASSLGRGSGGARGEQFF,TGTGCCAGCAGCTTGGGTAGAGGGAGCGGGGGGGCCCGTGGCGAGCAGTTCTTC
-,TRBJ2-1,-,TRBV24-1,CATESASYNEQFF,TGTGCCACCGAGAGCGCGTCCTACAATGAGCAGTTCTTC
-,TRBJ1-2,-,TRBV4-1,CASSQGTGPQTYGYTF,TGCGCCAGCAGCCAGGGAACTGGGCCGCAGACATATGGCTACACCTTC
many,TRBJ2-5,-,TRBV3-1,CASSQDGEREETQYF,TGTGCCAGCAGCCAAGATGGGGAGAGGGAAGAGACCCAGTACTTC
many,TRBJ2-1,-,TRBV7-9,CASSRPHNEQFF,TGTGCCAGCAGCCGTCCTCACAATGAGCAGTTCTTC
-,TRBJ2-3,TRBD1,TRBV14,CASSHPRDRARDTQYF,TGTGCCAGCAGCCATCCTAGGGACAGGGCGCGAGATACGCAGTATTTT
-,TRBJ2-4,-,TRBV7-2,CASSVSRAEGIQYF,TGTGCCAGCAGCGTATCAAGGGCAGAGGGCATTCAGTACTTC
few,TRBJ2-2,-,TRBV12-3/TRBV12-4,CATSFVTGELFF,TGTGCCACCTCATTCGTTACCGGGGAGCTGTTTTTT
-,TRBJ2-7,-,TRBV11-1,CASSRDIISYEQYF,TGTGCCAGCAGCAGGGATATTATTTCCTACGAGCAGTACTTC
few,TRBJ2-1,TRBD1,TRBV5-1,CASSFTGDPYNEQFF,TGCGCCAGCAGCTTCACAGGGGACCCCTACAATGAGCAGTTCTTC
-,TRBJ2-7,TRBD2,TRBV15,CATSRVPLTSGSHEQYF,TGTGCCACCAGCAGAGTCCCCCTGACTAGCGGGAGCCACGAGCAGTACTTC
-,TRBJ2-7,-,TRBV20-1,CSARVIGSSYEQYF,TGCAGTGCTAGAGTCATCGGGAGTTCCTACGAGCAGTACTTC
few,TRBJ1-2,-,TRBV12-3/TRBV12-4,CASSRTVYYGYTF,TGTGCCAGCAGTCGGACAGTATACTATGGCTACACCTTC
-,TRBJ2-5,TRBD2,TRBV5-8,CASSSGRPGQETQYF,TGTGCCAGCAGCTCCGGGAGGCCGGGACAAGAGACCCAGTACTTC
-,TRBJ2-2,TRBD1,TRBV7-9,CASSGTENTGELFF,TGTGCCAGCAGCGGGACAGAGAACACCGGGGAGCTGTTTTTT
few,TRBJ2-1,TRBD2,TRBV4-2,CASSQDEESGSISVEQFF,TGTGCCAGCAGCCAAGATGAAGAAAGCGGGAGTATAAGCGTTGAGCAGTTCTTC
few,TRBJ1-1,TRBD1,TRBV18,CASSPGQGTTEAFF,TGTGCCAGCTCACCGGGACAGGGAACCACTGAAGCTTTCTTT
-,TRBJ2-3,-,TRBV20-1,CSAATPFSEASTDTQYF,TGCAGTGCCGCTACACCTTTTTCGGAAGCTAGCACAGATACGCAGTATTTT
few,TRBJ2-5,TRBD1,TRBV9,CASSEGQQETQYF,TGTGCCAGCAGCGAGGGACAGCAAGAGACCCAGTACTTC
few,TRBJ1-2,-,TRBV5-1,CASSPDPNYGYTF,TGCGCCAGCAGCCCAGACCCAAACTATGGCTACACCTTC
-,TRBJ2-1,-,TRBV29-1,CSVELKSSYNEQFF,TGCAGCGTTGAACTAAAGAGCTCCTACAATGAGCAGTTCTTC
-,TRBJ2-7,TRBD1,TRBV20-1,CSALTGDRDEQYF,TGCAGTGCTTTGACAGGGGATCGGGACGAGCAGTACTTC
-,TRBJ1-3,-,TRBV9,CASSVDTRGGNTIYF,TGTGCCAGCAGCGTAGATACCAGGGGTGGAAACACCATATATTTT
-,TRBJ2-1,TRBD2,TRBV24-1,CATMSSGYNEQFF,TGTGCCACCATGAGTAGCGGGTACAATGAGCAGTTCTTC
-,TRBJ2-2,-,TRBV9,CASSVAEGTGELFF,TGTGCCAGCAGCGTAGCCGAGGGAACCGGGGAGCTGTTTTTT